This T cell receptor (beta chain) was recovered during a study of tumor-infiltrating lymphocytes in primary liver carcinoma. Across the whole study: Roughly 3.5 to 8 million productive TCRbeta reads came from each sample, comparable across tissue types.

Study-level results: Tumor-adjacent and tumor-blood pairs shared a smaller degree of overlap than tumor region pairs. Blood had a significantly lower top-250-clone fraction than tumors did (p = 0.039).

Note on this clonotype: What it binds is unknown.

Scientists recovered RNA and DNA together from roughly 18-30 mg of unsorted bulk tissue. Reverse transcription of roughly 0.45 ug total RNA with a constant-region primer produced TCR beta cDNA. For TCR beta, libraries were produced by three nested multiplex PCR rounds using slightly modified ARM-PCR. TRBV1-TRBV30 forward and Cbeta reverse primers drove the first two approximately 10-cycle rounds. TCRdb reanalysed the multiplex PCR reads using MiXCR and keeps one entry per CDR3 protein. The sample has tens of thousands of distinct CDR3 sequences, approximately 69% seen once. Germline values: CDR1 SGHAT, CDR2 FQNNGV. The ends lost 6 bases at V and 9 bases at J; junction bases unmatched: 12. This CDR3 is built from 15 residues.

What was sequenced was tumor-adjacent normal liver tissue. The chain uses TRBV11-2 and TRBJ2-4; 9 nucleotides line up with TRBD1. This sequence originates from a man in his forties with primary liver carcinoma and hepatitis B virus infection. The CDR3 DNA sequence: TGTGCCAGCAGACCCCACGGGACAGGGTTTGGCATTCAGTACTTC. Translating gives CASRPHGTGFGIQYF. Using reference TRBV11-2 and TRBJ2-4 for the parts outside the CDR3, the full variable domain is EAGVAQSPRYKIIEKRQSVAFWCNPISGHATLYWYQQILGQGPKLLIQFQNNGVVDDSQLPKDRFSAERLKGVDSTLKIQPAKLEDSAVYLCASRPHGTGFGIQYFGAGTRLSVL.